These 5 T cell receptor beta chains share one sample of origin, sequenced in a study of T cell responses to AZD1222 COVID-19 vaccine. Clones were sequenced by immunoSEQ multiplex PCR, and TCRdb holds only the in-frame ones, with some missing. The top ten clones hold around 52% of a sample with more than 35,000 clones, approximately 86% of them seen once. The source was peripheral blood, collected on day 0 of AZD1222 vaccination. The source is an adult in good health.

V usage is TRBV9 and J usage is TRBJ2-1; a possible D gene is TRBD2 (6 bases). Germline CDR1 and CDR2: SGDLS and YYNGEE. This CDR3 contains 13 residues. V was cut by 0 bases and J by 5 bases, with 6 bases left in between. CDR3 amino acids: CASSVGRDNEQFF. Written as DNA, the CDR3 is TGTGCCAGCAGCGTAGGGAGGGACAATGAGCAGTTCTTC.

CDR3 in amino acids: CASSPGDTEAFF. The CDR3, as DNA: TGTGCCAGCAGTCCAGGGGATACTGAAGCTTTCTTT. The V and J genes are TRBV6-5 and TRBJ1-1; a possible D gene is TRBD1 (6 bases). The V end lost 5 bases, the J end lost 5 bases, and 9 bases lay between the germline ends. Germline V gene sequence: CDR1 MNHEY, CDR2 SVGAGI. CDR3 length: 12 amino acids.

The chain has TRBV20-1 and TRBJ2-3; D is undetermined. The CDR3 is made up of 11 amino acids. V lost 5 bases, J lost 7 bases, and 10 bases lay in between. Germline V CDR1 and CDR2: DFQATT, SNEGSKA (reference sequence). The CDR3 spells CSARTLHTQYF. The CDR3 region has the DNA TGCAGTGCTCGGACCCTTCATACGCAGTATTTT.

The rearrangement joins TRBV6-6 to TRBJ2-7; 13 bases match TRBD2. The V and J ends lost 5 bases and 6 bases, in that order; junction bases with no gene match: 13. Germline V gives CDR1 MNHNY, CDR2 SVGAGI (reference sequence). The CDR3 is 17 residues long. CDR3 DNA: TGTGCCAGCAGTCATCCAGGGACTAGCGGGACGATAAGCGAGCAGTACTTC. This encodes CASSHPGTSGTISEQYF.

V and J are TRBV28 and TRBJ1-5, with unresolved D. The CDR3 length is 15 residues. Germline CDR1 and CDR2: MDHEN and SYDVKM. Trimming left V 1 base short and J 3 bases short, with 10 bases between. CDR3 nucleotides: TGTGCCAGCAGTTTATTCCGCAGGACCAATCAGCCCCAGCATTTT. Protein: CASSLFRRTNQPQHF.